Listed below are T cell receptor beta chains from one sample, sequenced in a study of T cell changes during pregnancy in multiple sclerosis. Clones were read by immunoSEQ multiplex PCR, and TCRdb kept only the in-frame ones, dropping some. There are 45,000 or so clones in the sample; roughly 89% occur only once, and around 1.9% lies in the top ten. The specimen was peripheral blood, collected in the first trimester of pregnancy. These receptors came from a female donor with multiple sclerosis, enrolled in a pregnancy study. Each CDR3 is given with its conserved first and last residue. A D gene is named only where the DNA matches it firmly. Not every row has a clone size; where given, it reads once, few, many or a size class.

D: TRBD1
V: TRBV5-4
J: TRBJ2-2
size: NA
length: 18
CDR3: CASSLATRQGATAGELFF
DNA: TGTGCCAGCAGCCTAGCAACCAGACAGGGGGCGACGGCCGGGGAGCTGTTTTTT

D: NA
V: TRBV4-3
J: TRBJ1-1
size: NA
length: 14
CDR3: CASSPGAGRGEAFF
DNA: TGCGCCAGCAGCCCAGGGGCGGGGAGGGGTGAAGCTTTCTTT

D: TRBD1
V: TRBV9
J: TRBJ2-7
size: few
length: 17
CDR3: CASSRSIPGGVRYEQYF
DNA: TGTGCCAGCAGCCGCTCCATACCAGGGGGCGTCAGGTACGAGCAGTACTTC

D: NA
V: TRBV5-6
J: TRBJ2-5
size: NA
length: 14
CDR3: CASSWTSGVETQYF
DNA: TGTGCCAGCAGCTGGACTTCGGGGGTGGAGACCCAGTACTTC

D: TRBD1
V: TRBV6-6
J: TRBJ1-2
size: NA
length: 15
CDR3: CASSYSGDRTYGYTF
DNA: TGTGCCAGCAGTTACTCGGGGGACAGGACCTATGGCTACACCTTC

D: NA
V: TRBV4-3
J: TRBJ2-1
size: NA
length: 15
CDR3: CASSPGLSSYNEQFF
DNA: TGCGCCAGCAGCCCCGGACTTAGCTCCTACAATGAGCAGTTCTTC

D: TRBD1
V: TRBV5-1
J: TRBJ1-5
size: NA
length: 15
CDR3: CASSLEGGPGQPQHF
DNA: TGCGCCAGCAGCTTGGAAGGGGGCCCGGGGCAGCCCCAGCATTTT

D: NA
V: TRBV29-1
J: TRBJ2-7
size: NA
length: 14
CDR3: CSVADRATGNEQYF
DNA: TGCAGCGTTGCCGATCGGGCAACAGGGAACGAGCAGTACTTC

D: TRBD2
V: TRBV28
J: TRBJ2-2
size: few
length: 18
CDR3: CASTLNGASGANTGELFF
DNA: TGTGCCAGCACCTTGAATGGGGCTAGCGGGGCGAACACCGGGGAGCTGTTTTTT

D: NA
V: TRBV5-8
J: TRBJ2-3
size: NA
length: 13
CDR3: CASSLSRTDTQYF
DNA: TGTGCCAGCAGCTTGTCTAGAACAGATACGCAGTATTTT

D: NA
V: TRBV18
J: TRBJ1-1
size: NA
length: 14
CDR3: CASSPPVLSTEAFF
DNA: TGTGCCAGCTCACCACCGGTATTGAGCACTGAAGCTTTCTTT

D: NA
V: TRBV7-2
J: TRBJ1-5
size: NA
length: 16
CDR3: CASSPSAGFLNQPQHF
DNA: TGTGCCAGCAGCCCTAGTGCAGGGTTCCTCAATCAGCCCCAGCATTTT

D: NA
V: TRBV2
J: TRBJ1-1
size: NA
length: 13
CDR3: CASDQGAGTEAFF
DNA: TGTGCCAGCGATCAGGGTGCAGGGACTGAAGCTTTCTTT

D: NA
V: TRBV19
J: TRBJ2-7
size: NA
length: 13
CDR3: CASSKTSSYEQYF
DNA: TGTGCCAGTAGTAAGACTAGCTCCTACGAGCAGTACTTC

D: TRBD1
V: TRBV7-9
J: TRBJ2-7
size: NA
length: 15
CDR3: CASSFGDRGPYEQYF
DNA: TGTGCCAGCAGCTTTGGGGACAGGGGCCCCTACGAGCAGTACTTC

D: TRBD1
V: TRBV5-1
J: TRBJ1-4
size: NA
length: 15
CDR3: CASSDGQGSNEKLFF
DNA: TGCGCCAGCAGCGACGGACAGGGAAGCAATGAAAAACTGTTTTTT

D: NA
V: TRBV4-3
J: TRBJ1-2
size: NA
length: 12
CDR3: CASSQQGTGYTF
DNA: TGCGCCAGCAGCCAACAGGGGACTGGCTACACCTTC

D: NA
V: TRBV7-3
J: TRBJ1-2
size: once
length: 14
CDR3: CASWRPGGGYGYTF
DNA: TGTGCCAGCTGGCGCCCCGGAGGTGGCTATGGCTACACCTTC

D: NA
V: TRBV10-2
J: TRBJ1-1
size: NA
length: 16
CDR3: CASSGGSSTSDTEAFF
DNA: TGCGCCAGCAGTGGGGGCAGCTCAACTTCTGACACTGAAGCTTTCTTT

D: NA
V: TRBV29-1
J: TRBJ2-7
size: once
length: 13
CDR3: CSVVGDTLYEQYF
DNA: TGCAGCGTTGTAGGGGATACCCTCTACGAGCAGTACTTC

D: NA
V: TRBV10-2
J: TRBJ2-1
size: NA
length: 13
CDR3: CASSESSYNEQFF
DNA: TGCGCCAGCAGTGAATCGTCCTACAATGAGCAGTTCTTC

D: TRBD1
V: TRBV28
J: TRBJ1-1
size: NA
length: 13
CDR3: CASNLGQDTEAFF
DNA: TGTGCCAGCAATCTTGGACAGGACACTGAAGCTTTCTTT

D: NA
V: TRBV5-1
J: TRBJ2-2
size: NA
length: 14
CDR3: CASSPAGNTGELFF
DNA: TGCGCCAGCAGCCCGGCGGGAAACACCGGGGAGCTGTTTTTT

D: TRBD1
V: TRBV19
J: TRBJ2-1
size: NA
length: 17
CDR3: CASRTGQGMGSYNEQFF
DNA: TGTGCCAGTAGGACAGGACAGGGCATGGGCTCCTACAATGAGCAGTTCTTC

D: NA
V: TRBV1
J: TRBJ2-3
size: NA
length: 15
CDR3: CTSSQASGGTDTQYF
DNA: TGCACCAGCAGCCAGGCCTCGGGGGGCACAGATACGCAGTATTTT

D: TRBD1
V: TRBV5-1
J: TRBJ1-4
size: once
length: 20
CDR3: CASSSALGTGGFSTNEKLFF
DNA: TGCGCCAGCAGCTCGGCCCTCGGGACAGGGGGCTTTTCAACTAATGAAAAACTGTTTTTT

D: TRBD1
V: TRBV30
J: TRBJ1-4
size: once
length: 13
CDR3: CAWTGQGGEKLFF
DNA: TGTGCCTGGACCGGACAGGGGGGTGAAAAACTGTTTTTT

D: TRBD1
V: TRBV2
J: TRBJ1-6
size: NA
length: 15
CDR3: CASSGGQGRNSPLHF
DNA: TGTGCCAGCAGTGGAGGACAGGGGAGAAATTCACCCCTCCACTTT

D: NA
V: TRBV6-1
J: TRBJ1-1
size: NA
length: 14
CDR3: CASSEGSGYTEAFF
DNA: TGTGCCAGCAGTGAAGGATCAGGGTACACTGAAGCTTTCTTT

D: TRBD1
V: TRBV5-1
J: TRBJ2-4
size: NA
length: 14
CDR3: CASSQTGGANIQYF
DNA: TGCGCCAGCAGCCAGACAGGGGGCGCGAACATTCAGTACTTC

D: TRBD1
V: TRBV4-3
J: TRBJ1-2
size: NA
length: 14
CDR3: CASSQDWDSKGYTF
DNA: TGCGCCAGCAGCCAAGATTGGGACAGTAAGGGCTACACCTTC

D: NA
V: TRBV7-9
J: TRBJ2-7
size: NA
length: 11
CDR3: CASSAAGEQYF
DNA: TGTGCCAGCAGCGCCGCGGGGGAGCAGTACTTC

D: NA
V: TRBV21-1
J: TRBJ1-4
size: NA
length: 16
CDR3: CASSKTFQAINEKLFF
DNA: TGTGCCAGCAGCAAAACGTTCCAGGCCATTAATGAAAAACTGTTTTTT

D: NA
V: TRBV11-2
J: TRBJ2-1
size: NA
length: 12
CDR3: CASSFSYNEQFF
DNA: TGTGCCAGCAGCTTCAGTTACAATGAGCAGTTCTTC

D: NA
V: TRBV30
J: TRBJ1-3
size: NA
length: 12
CDR3: CAWRTDGNTIYF
DNA: TGTGCCTGGAGGACAGACGGAAACACCATATATTTT

D: NA
V: TRBV20-1
J: TRBJ2-3
size: NA
length: 11
CDR3: CSALRTDTQYF
DNA: TGCAGTGCTCTGAGGACAGATACGCAGTATTTT

D: TRBD1
V: TRBV18
J: TRBJ1-3
size: NA
length: 15
CDR3: CASSPGTGNRNTIYF
DNA: TGTGCCAGCTCACCCGGGACAGGGAATCGAAACACCATATATTTT

D: NA
V: TRBV18
J: TRBJ1-2
size: NA
length: 17
CDR3: CASSPPGGQRANYGYTF
DNA: TGTGCCAGCTCACCACCGGGAGGGCAAAGAGCTAACTATGGCTACACCTTC

D: NA
V: TRBV21-1
J: TRBJ1-1
size: NA
length: 15
CDR3: CASSKLRGGNTEAFF
DNA: TGTGCCAGCAGCAAATTGAGGGGGGGAAACACTGAAGCTTTCTTT

D: NA
V: TRBV5-1
J: TRBJ2-1
size: once
length: 15
CDR3: CASSLVASSYNEQFF
DNA: TGCGCCAGCAGCTTGGTAGCGAGCTCCTACAATGAGCAGTTCTTC

D: TRBD1
V: TRBV6-6
J: TRBJ1-4
size: NA
length: 14
CDR3: CASSEGATNEKLFF
DNA: TGTGCCAGCTCGGAGGGGGCCACTAATGAAAAACTGTTTTTT